This T cell receptor beta chain was recovered during a study of cytomegalovirus exposure and HLA in healthy donors. At the level of the study: Out of 398 genotyped donors, about 80% belonged to the Caucasian-associated ancestry cluster.

The CDR3 covers 13 residues. V was clipped by 9 bases and J by 6 bases; unmatched bases: 9. Germline-derived CDR1 and CDR2 are MNHEY and SMNVEV (reference sequence). Primers included in the PCR were 60 Vbeta and 13 Jbeta primers. TCRdb's copy holds only in-frame clones and misses some; the assay was immunoSEQ multiplex PCR. The table records over 100,000 clones, roughly 60% of them present only once. The chain couples TRBV27 to TRBJ2-7, with 9 bases aligning to TRBD1. The material sequenced was PBMCs. This receptor was identified in a woman aged 40 to 55 in good health and CMV-seronegative. The CDR3 nucleotides read TGTGCCAGTATGTCCACAGGGGGCGGCGAGCAGTACTTC. Protein product: CASMSTGGGEQYF.